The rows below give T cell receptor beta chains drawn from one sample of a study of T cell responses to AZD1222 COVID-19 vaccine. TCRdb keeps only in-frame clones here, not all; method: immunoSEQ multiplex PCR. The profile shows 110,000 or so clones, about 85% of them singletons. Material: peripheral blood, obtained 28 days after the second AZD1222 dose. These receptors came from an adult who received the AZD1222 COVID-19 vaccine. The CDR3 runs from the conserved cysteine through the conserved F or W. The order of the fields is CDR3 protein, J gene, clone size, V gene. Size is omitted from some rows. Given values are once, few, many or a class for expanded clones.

CASSGGGTTNEKLFF	TRBJ1-4	once	TRBV9
CASSDLETGYEQYF	TRBJ2-7	few	TRBV6-1
CASGQSPLNQPQHF	TRBJ1-5	-	TRBV2
CASSASGQTLGQYF	TRBJ2-7	-	TRBV5-1
CASSHYRGRVQPQHF	TRBJ1-5	many	TRBV7-8
CASSSNRVPDGYTF	TRBJ1-2	once	TRBV6-5
CASSFAGDPYEQYF	TRBJ2-7	-	TRBV11-2
CASSLDRVDTGELFF	TRBJ2-2	-	TRBV5-1
CASRGQGAWAFF	TRBJ1-1	-	TRBV19
CASSYSALLYGYTF	TRBJ1-2	-	TRBV6-2/TRBV6-3
CGGGGHTEAFF	TRBJ1-1	-	TRBV29-1
CASSQGPVQPYEQYF	TRBJ2-7	-	TRBV3-1/TRBV3-2
CASSLVGGATGTF	TRBJ1-2	-	TRBV7-9
CASSEGAWNSYEQYF	TRBJ2-7	few	TRBV6-1
CASSDWTGAPNQPQHF	TRBJ1-5	-	TRBV25-1
CAISKTPGGGPGNTIYF	TRBJ1-3	-	TRBV10-3
CASRPRGQNEKLFF	TRBJ1-4	once	TRBV4-1
CASSQLQRYSNTGELFF	TRBJ2-2	-	TRBV3-1/TRBV3-2
CAIRGGQGQNEQFF	TRBJ2-1	-	TRBV10-3
CASSDLVMNTEAFF	TRBJ1-1	-	TRBV2
CASTLRGGSGNTIYF	TRBJ1-3	-	TRBV6-5
CASSPGQGSEKLFF	TRBJ1-4	-	TRBV7-9
CASSAYRGLDEQYF	TRBJ2-7	once	TRBV19
CASHREAYNEQFF	TRBJ2-1	-	TRBV2
CASSPAGERQFF	TRBJ2-1	-	TRBV9
CASSQFGGETQYF	TRBJ2-5	-	TRBV28
CASSQAIGVGMNTEAFF	TRBJ1-1	-	TRBV7-9
CASNNAGTNSPLHF	TRBJ1-6	-	TRBV19
CASSKKPRGNTEAFF	TRBJ1-1	-	TRBV19
CASRPSPQGYEQYF	TRBJ2-7	-	TRBV3-1/TRBV3-2
CASSAYRGRGSEAFF	TRBJ1-1	few	TRBV10-1
CASRRVTTNEKLFF	TRBJ1-4	-	TRBV6-5
CASSPESSRAVVNEQYF	TRBJ2-7	-	TRBV4-3
CASSQARGIRVEGANYGYTF	TRBJ1-2	-	TRBV3-1/TRBV3-2
CSARAQSQQYF	TRBJ2-7	-	TRBV20-1
CASSEPVSLAGRSGNTIYF	TRBJ1-3	-	TRBV6-1
CASSRSTGSGTEAFF	TRBJ1-1	-	TRBV5-1
CASSPRQGREKLFF	TRBJ1-4	-	TRBV19
CASSPSGTGYGYTF	TRBJ1-2	-	TRBV7-2
CASSIGTVSYGYTF	TRBJ1-2	-	TRBV19